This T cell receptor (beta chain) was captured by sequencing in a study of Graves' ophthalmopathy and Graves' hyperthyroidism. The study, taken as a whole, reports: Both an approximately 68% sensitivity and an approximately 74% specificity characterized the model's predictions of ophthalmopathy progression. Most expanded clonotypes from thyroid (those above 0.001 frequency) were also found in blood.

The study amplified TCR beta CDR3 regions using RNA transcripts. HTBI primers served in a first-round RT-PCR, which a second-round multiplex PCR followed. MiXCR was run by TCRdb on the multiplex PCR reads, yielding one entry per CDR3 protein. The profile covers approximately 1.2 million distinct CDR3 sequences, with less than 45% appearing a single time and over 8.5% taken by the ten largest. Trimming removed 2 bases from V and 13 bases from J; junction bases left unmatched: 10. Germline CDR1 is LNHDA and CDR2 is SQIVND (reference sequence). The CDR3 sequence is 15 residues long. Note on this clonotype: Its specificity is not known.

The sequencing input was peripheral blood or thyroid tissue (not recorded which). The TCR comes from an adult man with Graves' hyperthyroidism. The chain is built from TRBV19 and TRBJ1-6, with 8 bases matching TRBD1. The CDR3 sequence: CASSIPDRGSQPLHF. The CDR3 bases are TGTGCCAGTAGTATACCCGACAGGGGAAGTCAGCCCCTCCACTTT.